This paragraph reports one T cell receptor beta chain. Its antigen is currently unknown. TCRdb's copy holds only in-frame clones and misses some; the assay was immunoSEQ multiplex PCR. In the table there are 100,000 or so clones, 85% to 95% of which are singletons. Trimming took off 2 bases at V and 3 bases at J, with 8 bases between the two ends. Germline V CDR1 and CDR2: GTSNPN, SVGIG (reference sequence). The CDR3 length is 13 residues. This sample stems from a study of siplizumab effects on memory and regulatory T cells. General study results and limits: Memory cells seemed less diverse than naive T cells, which also seemed major contributors to the alloresponse. With siplizumab, Treg-derived clones averaged around 69% of mappable alloreactive CD4+ clones, versus 25% to 30% in controls. Naive-or-memory phenotypes were unassignable for roughly 80-97% of proliferating CD4+ or CD8+ clones. The authors did not confirm suppressive function in proliferating Tregs from siplizumab cultures.

This chain links TRBV30 with TRBJ2-1; D gene uncertain. The sequence came from a human donor in good health. What was sequenced was non-Treg CD4+ T cells sorted from blood. Here the CDR3 DNA reads TGTGCCTGGAGTAGCTCTCACTACAATGAGCAGTTCTTC. Translation gives CAWSSSHYNEQFF.